This TCR beta chain is drawn from a study of T cells in Graves' hyperthyroidism and ophthalmopathy. Study-level findings and limits: Blood also held most thyroid clonotypes expanded beyond 0.001.

The sample holds many counts of this clonotype. Its antigen is unknown. Germline CDR1 reads SNHLY; CDR2 reads FYNNEI. Trimming took off 2 bases at V and 2 bases at J, with 7 bases between the two ends. The CDR3 spans 14 residues. Researchers took RNA transcripts and amplified the TCR beta CDR3 regions from them. An initial round of RT-PCR targeting the TCR CDR3 relied on the HTBI primer set. TCRdb re-called the multiplex PCR reads through MiXCR, storing one row per CDR3 protein. The table shows around 420,000 distinct CDR3 sequences, with around a sixth occurring only once. The sequence came from a woman aged 18-29 years with Graves' hyperthyroidism. The chain uses TRBV2 and TRBJ2-1, with a weak D call TRBD1 (5 bases). Sequencing input: blood. The chain's CDR3 is CASSEKGTYNEQFF. The CDR3 DNA sequence: TGTGCCAGCAGTGAAAAGGGGACCTACAATGAGCAGTTCTTC.